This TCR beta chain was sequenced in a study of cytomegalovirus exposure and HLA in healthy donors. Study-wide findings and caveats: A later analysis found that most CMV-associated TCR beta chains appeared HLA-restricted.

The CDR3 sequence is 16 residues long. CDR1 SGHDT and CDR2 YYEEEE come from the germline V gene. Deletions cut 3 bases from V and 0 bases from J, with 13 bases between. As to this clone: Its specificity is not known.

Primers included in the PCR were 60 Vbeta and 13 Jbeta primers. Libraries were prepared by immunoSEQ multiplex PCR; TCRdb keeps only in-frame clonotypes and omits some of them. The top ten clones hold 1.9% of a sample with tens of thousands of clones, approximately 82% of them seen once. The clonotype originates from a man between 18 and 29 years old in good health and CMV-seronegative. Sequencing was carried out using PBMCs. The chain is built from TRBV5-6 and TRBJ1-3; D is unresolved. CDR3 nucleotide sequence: TGTGCCAGCAGCTCGAAAGTACTTTACTCTGGAAACACCATATATTTT. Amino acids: CASSSKVLYSGNTIYF.